Each of the 11 T cell receptor beta chains below was sequenced from the same sample in a study of T cells in localized non-small cell lung cancer. TCRdb keeps only in-frame clones here, not all; method: immunoSEQ multiplex PCR. This sample has roughly 16,000 clones, with 85% found just once. The sequencing used peripheral blood, collected before any cancer treatment. These receptors were collected from a female donor over 55 with stage I squamous cell lung carcinoma.

CDR3 in amino acids: CASSRGDINQPQHF. CDR3 DNA sequence: TGTGCCAGTAGTAGGGGGGACATAAATCAGCCCCAGCATTTT. The chain carries TRBV19 and TRBJ1-5; D may be TRBD1 (6 bases). Deletions cut 4 bases from V and 4 bases from J, with 11 bases between. Germline V gene sequence: CDR1 LNHDA, CDR2 SQIVND (reference sequence). The CDR3 has 14 residues.

The CDR3 coding sequence is TGTGCCAGCAGTTACTCGTCGGGGAACTACGAGCAGTACTTC. This encodes CASSYSSGNYEQYF. The V and J genes are TRBV6-5 and TRBJ2-7; D perhaps matches TRBD2 (5 bases). Trimming took 0 bases from V and 3 from J, leaving 9 bases between them. The V gene's germline CDR1 is MNHEY and CDR2 SVGAGI. This CDR3 contains 14 residues.

The V and J genes are TRBV30 and TRBJ1-6; D uncertain. Germline CDR1 GTSNPN, CDR2 SVGIG (reference sequence). V was cut by 5 bases and J by 0 bases, with 5 bases left in between. This CDR3 comprises 13 residues. The CDR3 is CAWADSYNSPLHF. In DNA, the CDR3 is TGTGCCTGGGCAGACTCCTATAATTCACCCCTCCACTTT.

The chain joins TRBV20-1 to TRBJ2-7; D is unresolved. Germline CDR1 is DFQATT and CDR2 is SNEGSKA (reference sequence). The CDR3 consists of 10 residues. The V gene lost 6 bases and the J gene lost 1 base, with 4 bases spanning the gap. CDR3 coding DNA: TGCAGTGCCTGGTCCTACGAGCAGTACTTC. Amino acid sequence: CSAWSYEQYF.

A few counts support this clone. The chain carries TRBV6-1 and TRBJ1-5; unclear D gene. This CDR3 has 15 residues. CDR1 is MNHNS and CDR2 is SASEGT in the germline V gene. Trimming stripped 0 bases from V and 4 bases from J, with 10 bases between. This CDR3 is CASSEAWYGNQPQHF. CDR3 nucleotide sequence: TGTGCCAGCAGTGAAGCGTGGTACGGAAATCAGCCCCAGCATTTT.

This chain links TRBV2 with TRBJ1-2, with 7 bases fitting TRBD1. CDR3 length: 17 amino acids. From germline, CDR1 is SNHLY and CDR2 FYNNEI. After removal of 3 bases from V and 0 bases from J, the junction contained 10 bases not matched to a gene. The CDR3 here is CASSDPEQGPTNYGYTF. In nucleotides, the CDR3 is TGTGCCAGCAGTGACCCCGAACAGGGGCCGACTAACTATGGCTACACCTTC.

V gene TRBV5-1 combines with J gene TRBJ2-7; 7 nucleotides match TRBD1. V lost 3 bases and J lost 5; bases outside the gene matches: 8. The length of the CDR3 is 14 residues. Germline V gives CDR1 SGHRS, CDR2 YFSETQ. The CDR3 protein is CASSSQGVGNEQYF. Written as DNA, the CDR3 is TGCGCCAGCAGCTCGCAGGGGGTGGGCAACGAGCAGTACTTC.

The V and J genes are TRBV18 and TRBJ1-1; D unresolved. CDR1 KGHSH and CDR2 LQKENI come from the germline V gene. Trimming stripped 3 bases from V and 6 bases from J, with 20 bases between. This CDR3 region has 16 residues. In DNA form, the CDR3 reads TGTGCCAGCTCACCGCAAATTATGGACCGGGAGGCTGAAGCTTTCTTT. It encodes CASSPQIMDREAEAFF.

This clone came up once. For the CDR3, the DNA is TGTGCCAGCAAGCGAAGGGGGAACACCGGGGAGCTGTTTTTT. It specifies CASKRRGNTGELFF. The chain employs TRBV2 and TRBJ2-2; TRBD1 might be the D (5 bases). The V end was cut by 7 bases, the J end by 1 base, with 10 bases between. CDR1 is SNHLY and CDR2 is FYNNEI in the germline V gene. CDR3 length equals 14 residues.

This clone has only one observation. This CDR3 is CASSSWPGQETQYF. The CDR3 bases are TGTGCCAGCAGCTCATGGCCAGGGCAAGAGACCCAGTACTTC. The rearrangement uses TRBV7-2 and TRBJ2-5, with D possibly TRBD1 on 5 matching bases. In germline, CDR1 is SGHTA, CDR2 FQGNSA. CDR3 size: 14 residues. With 4 bases removed from V and 2 bases from J, the gap between germline ends came to 11 bases.

The chain combines TRBV7-2 with TRBJ2-1, with D possibly matching TRBD2 (5 bases). CDR1 is SGHTA, CDR2 FQGNSA, per germline. The CDR3 has 16 amino acids. Trimming took off 5 bases at V and 0 bases at J, with 14 bases between the two ends. Written as DNA, the CDR3 is TGTGCCAGCAGCCCTAGCTCCTTGAGCTCCTACAATGAGCAGTTCTTC. Translating it yields CASSPSSLSSYNEQFF.